What follows are 6 T cell receptor beta chains derived from one specimen sequenced in a study of response to subunit inactivated influenza vaccine. TCRdb independently ran MiXCR on the RT-PCR reads; one entry per CDR3 protein. The data contain about half a million distinct CDR3 sequences, roughly 9.8% of them singletons. Source: PBMCs from blood, taken 40 to 50 days after vaccination. The receptors come from a man over 45 who received an inactivated influenza vaccine.

V and J are TRBV5-5 and TRBJ2-7, with TRBD1 matching 9 bases. The CDR3 loop spans 17 amino acids. CDR1 and CDR2 from the germline V gene are SGHKS and YYEKEE (reference sequence). After removal of 1 base from V and 3 bases from J, the junction contained 11 bases not matched to a gene. The CDR3 region has the DNA TGTGCCAGCAGCTTGAGGGTACAGGGGGCTGGGTACTACGAGCAGTACTTC. Its translation: CASSLRVQGAGYYEQYF.

This chain connects TRBV20-1 to TRBJ2-7; 12 bases are shared with TRBD2. CDR1 is DFQATT, CDR2 SNEGSKA, per germline (reference sequence). With V trimmed by 6 bases and J by 3 bases, 6 bases remained unmatched. The CDR3 has 14 amino acids. For the CDR3, the DNA is TGCAGTGCGGGTGAGACTAGCGGGAGCTACGAGCAGTACTTC. The encoded protein is CSAGETSGSYEQYF.

This clonotype was seen more than once but under ten times. The J gene is TRBJ2-7, the V gene TRBV11-3, with 9 bases matching TRBD2. The CDR3 length is 16 residues. Germline V CDR1 and CDR2: SGHNT, YENEEA. V lost 3 bases and J lost 3; bases outside the gene matches: 9. The CDR3 nucleotides read TGTGCCAGCAGCTTCACACGGCGGGAGGGCCGCTACGAGCAGTACTTC. Amino acid sequence: CASSFTRREGRYEQYF.

CDR3 coding DNA: TGCGCCAGCAGCTTAGAGTCCAGCCCCTATGGCTACACCTTC. Translated, it gives CASSLESSPYGYTF. J is TRBJ1-2 and V is TRBV5-1; D unresolved. The V end was cut by 2 bases, the J end by 4 bases, with 12 bases between. The CDR3 runs to 14 residues. Germline loops: CDR1 SGHRS, CDR2 YFSETQ. Looking up the rest from reference TRBV5-1 and TRBJ1-2 gives the full variable domain: KAGVTQTPRYLIKTRGQQVTLSCSPISGHRSVSWYQQTPGQGLQFLFEYFSETQRNKGNFPGRFSGRQFSNSRSEMNVSTLELGDSALYLCASSLESSPYGYTFGSGTRLTVV.

This clonotype occurred once. The V call is TRBV20-1, the J call TRBJ2-7, with D unresolved. Germline CDR1 is DFQATT and CDR2 is SNEGSKA (reference sequence). The CDR3 spans 15 residues. V lost 1 base and J lost 0, with 13 bases in between. The CDR3 is CSARGDGISSYEQYF. The CDR3 DNA follows: TGCAGTGCTAGAGGTGACGGAATAAGCTCCTACGAGCAGTACTTC.

V and J are TRBV10-3 and TRBJ2-1; tentatively, D is TRBD1 (5 bases). V gave up 3 bases and J gave up 7 bases, with 13 bases separating them. This CDR3 region has 14 residues. From germline, CDR1 is ENHRY and CDR2 SYGVKD. The CDR3 DNA reads as TGTGCCATCAGTGAATTGGCAGGGAATAATGAGCAGTTCTTC. Translation: CAISELAGNNEQFF.